Listed below are T cell receptor beta chains from one sample, sequenced in a study of shared clonotypes between healthy human individuals. The method was immunoSEQ multiplex PCR; TCRdb's version includes in-frame clones alone and lacks a portion of them. The data hold fewer than 1 million clones, with 96% observed a single time. The sample comprised naive CD8+ T cells sorted from blood. Every receptor here comes from a man in his thirties or forties in good health. Each CDR3 is given with its conserved first and last residue. The D gene is left open where the match is weak. Size tells how often a clone was seen (once, few, many) or the class of an expanded clone, and some rows leave it out.

j_call | d_call | v_call | clone_size | cdr3_aa | cdr3_nt
TRBJ2-7 | TRBD1 | TRBV25-1 | NA | CASGAWTGDDEQYF | TGTGCCAGCGGAGCGTGGACAGGGGACGACGAGCAGTACTTC
TRBJ2-7 | TRBD2 | TRBV29-1 | NA | CSVGGLAGGLGSYEQYF | TGCAGCGTGGGAGGACTAGCGGGAGGCCTCGGCTCCTACGAGCAGTACTTC
TRBJ2-1 | NA | TRBV7-9 | NA | CASSLRTDIEQFF | TGTGCCAGCAGCTTGAGGACAGATATTGAGCAGTTCTTC
TRBJ2-7 | TRBD1 | TRBV2 | NA | CASTEGTGDYEQYF | TGTGCCAGCACCGAAGGGACAGGGGACTACGAGCAGTACTTC
TRBJ2-1 | NA | TRBV5-1 | NA | CASSLGTGGGYNEQFF | TGCGCCAGCAGCTTGGGAACTGGAGGGGGCTACAATGAGCAGTTCTTC
TRBJ2-1 | NA | TRBV7-6 | NA | CASSPRGGTYNEQFF | TGTGCCAGCAGCCCCCGGGGCGGGACGTACAATGAGCAGTTCTTC
TRBJ2-5 | NA | TRBV15 | once | CATSRDRGQETQYF | TGTGCCACCAGCAGAGATCGAGGCCAAGAGACCCAGTACTTC
TRBJ2-3 | NA | TRBV2 | NA | CASWGASTDTQYF | TGTGCCAGTTGGGGGGCGAGCACAGATACGCAGTATTTT
TRBJ2-3 | NA | TRBV7-2 | NA | CASSTPLEGRRDTQYF | TGTGCCAGCAGCACGCCCCTAGAGGGCCGTAGAGATACGCAGTATTTT
TRBJ1-2 | NA | TRBV28 | NA | CASSRPYGGGADGYTF | TGTGCCAGCAGTCGACCCTATGGGGGGGGCGCCGATGGCTACACCTTC
TRBJ2-1 | NA | TRBV4-1 | NA | CASRQDGAGLYNEQFF | TGCGCCAGCAGACAAGATGGGGCGGGGTTATACAATGAGCAGTTCTTC
TRBJ2-7 | TRBD2 | TRBV7-2 | NA | CASSDLGGGDYEQYF | TGTGCCAGCAGTGACCTTGGGGGGGGAGATTACGAGCAGTACTTC
TRBJ1-1 | NA | TRBV6-4 | NA | CASSEQGGRTEAFF | TGTGCCAGCAGTGAGCAGGGTGGTAGGACTGAAGCTTTCTTT
TRBJ2-1 | TRBD2 | TRBV7-9 | NA | CASSASGTTYNEQFF | TGTGCCAGCAGCGCTAGCGGGACCACCTACAATGAGCAGTTCTTC
TRBJ2-3 | NA | TRBV7-2 | once | CASSAPTTSTDTQYF | TGTGCCAGCAGCGCCCCTACTACTAGCACAGATACGCAGTATTTT
TRBJ1-2 | TRBD1 | TRBV5-1 | NA | CASSTGQGGFGYTF | TGCGCCAGCAGCACCGGACAGGGGGGCTTCGGCTACACCTTC
TRBJ2-5 | TRBD2 | TRBV4-1 | NA | CASSLLLAGGRETQYF | TGCGCCAGCAGCCTGCTACTAGCGGGAGGGAGGGAGACCCAGTACTTC